Listed below are T cell receptor beta chains from one sample, sequenced in a study of radiotherapy plus CTLA-4 blockade in lung cancer. Using immunoSEQ multiplex PCR, the repertoire was profiled, and TCRdb retains in-frame clones only, with some absent. This sample has 95,000 to 150,000 clones, with over 80% found just once. Here the sequenced sample was peripheral blood, taken from a patient treated with radiotherapy plus ipilimumab. These receptors were taken from a human donor with non-small cell lung cancer that progressed on radiotherapy plus ipilimumab. CDR3s include the opening cysteine and the closing phenylalanine or tryptophan. The D gene is left open where the match is weak. The listing skips clone size in some rows; elsewhere it reads once, few, many or a size class.

>NA|TRBV6-5|15|TRBJ1-2|NA
CASQAGPQTFYGYTF
TGTGCCAGCCAGGCAGGGCCCCAAACCTTCTATGGCTACACCTTC
>NA|TRBV6-6|14|TRBJ2-1|once
CASSYSRRGNEQFF
TGTGCCAGCAGTTACTCGAGGAGGGGCAATGAGCAGTTCTTC
>NA|TRBV7-2|14|TRBJ2-1|NA
CASSPWGNGNEQFF
TGTGCCAGCAGCCCTTGGGGTAACGGGAATGAGCAGTTCTTC
>NA|TRBV6-6|12|TRBJ2-7|NA
CASSPSSYEQYF
TGTGCCAGCAGCCCTAGCTCCTACGAGCAGTACTTC
>NA|TRBV5-1|14|TRBJ2-7|NA
CASSLDREGCEQYF
TGCGCCAGCAGCTTGGACAGGGAGGGGTGCGAGCAGTACTTC
>NA|TRBV5-1|16|TRBJ1-2|NA
CASSVGDGSPNYGYTF
TGCGCCAGCAGTGTCGGGGATGGGTCGCCTAACTATGGCTACACCTTC
>NA|TRBV4-1|15|TRBJ2-5|NA
CASSQDINRQETQYF
TGCGCCAGCAGCCAAGATATCAACAGACAAGAGACCCAGTACTTC
>NA|TRBV5-1|14|TRBJ2-2|NA
CASRRGENTGELFF
TGCGCCAGCAGGAGGGGGGAAAACACCGGGGAGCTGTTTTTT
>NA|TRBV6-1|11|TRBJ2-1|NA
CASSYRNEQFF
TGTGCCAGCAGTTACAGGAATGAGCAGTTCTTC
>NA|TRBV6-1|12|TRBJ2-7|NA
CASSEIDYEQYF
TGTGCCAGCAGTGAAATAGACTACGAGCAGTACTTC
>NA|TRBV30|15|TRBJ2-1|NA
CACNARGDHYNEQFF
TGTGCCTGTAACGCCAGGGGGGACCACTACAATGAGCAGTTCTTC
>NA|TRBV5-6|15|TRBJ1-5|NA
CASSLAGGSNQPQHF
TGTGCCAGCAGCTTGGCCGGGGGGAGCAATCAGCCCCAGCATTTT
>TRBD2|TRBV29-1|17|TRBJ2-3|NA
CSVAGLAEEGGPDTQYF
TGCAGCGTTGCCGGACTAGCGGAAGAGGGGGGCCCAGATACGCAGTATTTT
>NA|TRBV15|18|TRBJ2-7|NA
CATSRVRVTSVGVYEQYF
TGTGCCACCAGCAGAGTCCGGGTGACAAGCGTGGGGGTTTACGAGCAGTACTTC
>TRBD2|TRBV5-4|16|TRBJ2-7|NA
CASSSKTSGSMYEQYF
TGTGCCAGCAGCTCGAAAACTAGCGGGAGTATGTACGAGCAGTACTTC
>NA|TRBV6-5|11|TRBJ1-3|NA
CASSWGNTIYF
TGTGCCAGCAGTTGGGGGAACACCATATATTTT
>NA|TRBV7-3|16|TRBJ2-1|NA
CASSLTVPSSYNEQFF
TGTGCCAGCAGCTTAACTGTTCCCAGCTCCTACAATGAGCAGTTCTTC
>NA|TRBV5-5|13|TRBJ1-5|NA
CASRAYSNQPQHF
TGTGCCAGCAGAGCGTATAGCAATCAGCCCCAGCATTTT
>NA|TRBV18|13|TRBJ2-7|NA
CASSPGLTYEQYF
TGTGCCAGCTCACCCGGGCTTACCTACGAGCAGTACTTC
>NA|TRBV5-1|17|TRBJ1-3|NA
CASSYTELRGSGNTIYF
TGCGCCAGCAGCTATACGGAGCTACGGGGCTCTGGAAACACCATATATTTT
>NA|TRBV11-2|12|TRBJ1-4|NA
CASSLDGEKLFF
TGTGCCAGCAGCTTAGATGGCGAAAAACTGTTTTTT
>NA|TRBV19|13|TRBJ2-3|NA
CASSIGGTDTQYF
TGTGCCAGTAGTATTGGTGGCACAGATACGCAGTATTTT
>NA|TRBV7-2|14|TRBJ2-2|NA
CASSNAGDTGELFF
TGTGCCAGCAGTAATGCAGGAGACACCGGGGAGCTGTTTTTT
>TRBD2|TRBV7-9|16|TRBJ2-2|few
CASSLLAGVNTGELFF
TGTGCCAGCAGCCTACTAGCGGGGGTTAACACCGGGGAGCTGTTTTTT
>NA|TRBV7-2|15|TRBJ1-2|once
CASSSPPGGVRGYTF
TGTGCCAGCAGCTCTCCTCCCGGTGGGGTACGTGGCTACACCTTC
>TRBD2|TRBV6-5|15|TRBJ2-3|NA
CASRKTSGSLDTQYF
TGTGCCAGCAGGAAGACTAGCGGGAGCTTGGATACGCAGTATTTT
>NA|TRBV27|14|TRBJ1-3|NA
CASSIGITGNTIYF
TGTGCCAGCAGTATAGGGATAACTGGAAACACCATATATTTT
>NA|TRBV2|14|TRBJ1-5|NA
CASSDGQSNQPQHF
TGTGCCAGCAGTGATGGGCAGAGCAATCAGCCCCAGCATTTT
>NA|TRBV9|11|TRBJ1-1|NA
CASGGGTEAFF
TGTGCCAGCGGGGGTGGCACTGAAGCTTTCTTT
>NA|TRBV11-2|13|TRBJ2-3|NA
CASGTFPTDTQYF
TGTGCCAGCGGGACTTTCCCCACAGATACGCAGTATTTT
>NA|TRBV5-1|14|TRBJ1-2|NA
CASSLEALNYGYTF
TGCGCCAGCAGCTTGGAAGCACTTAACTATGGCTACACCTTC
>NA|TRBV7-2|14|TRBJ1-2|NA
CASSLVALGYGYTF
TGTGCCAGCAGCTTAGTTGCCCTGGGCTATGGCTACACCTTC
>NA|TRBV19|16|TRBJ2-4|NA
CASSIRQDVAKNIQYF
TGTGCCAGTAGTATAAGGCAGGACGTAGCCAAAAACATTCAGTACTTC
>NA|TRBV28|14|TRBJ1-1|NA
CASSPLTENTEAFF
TGTGCCAGCAGTCCGTTGACAGAGAACACTGAAGCTTTCTTT